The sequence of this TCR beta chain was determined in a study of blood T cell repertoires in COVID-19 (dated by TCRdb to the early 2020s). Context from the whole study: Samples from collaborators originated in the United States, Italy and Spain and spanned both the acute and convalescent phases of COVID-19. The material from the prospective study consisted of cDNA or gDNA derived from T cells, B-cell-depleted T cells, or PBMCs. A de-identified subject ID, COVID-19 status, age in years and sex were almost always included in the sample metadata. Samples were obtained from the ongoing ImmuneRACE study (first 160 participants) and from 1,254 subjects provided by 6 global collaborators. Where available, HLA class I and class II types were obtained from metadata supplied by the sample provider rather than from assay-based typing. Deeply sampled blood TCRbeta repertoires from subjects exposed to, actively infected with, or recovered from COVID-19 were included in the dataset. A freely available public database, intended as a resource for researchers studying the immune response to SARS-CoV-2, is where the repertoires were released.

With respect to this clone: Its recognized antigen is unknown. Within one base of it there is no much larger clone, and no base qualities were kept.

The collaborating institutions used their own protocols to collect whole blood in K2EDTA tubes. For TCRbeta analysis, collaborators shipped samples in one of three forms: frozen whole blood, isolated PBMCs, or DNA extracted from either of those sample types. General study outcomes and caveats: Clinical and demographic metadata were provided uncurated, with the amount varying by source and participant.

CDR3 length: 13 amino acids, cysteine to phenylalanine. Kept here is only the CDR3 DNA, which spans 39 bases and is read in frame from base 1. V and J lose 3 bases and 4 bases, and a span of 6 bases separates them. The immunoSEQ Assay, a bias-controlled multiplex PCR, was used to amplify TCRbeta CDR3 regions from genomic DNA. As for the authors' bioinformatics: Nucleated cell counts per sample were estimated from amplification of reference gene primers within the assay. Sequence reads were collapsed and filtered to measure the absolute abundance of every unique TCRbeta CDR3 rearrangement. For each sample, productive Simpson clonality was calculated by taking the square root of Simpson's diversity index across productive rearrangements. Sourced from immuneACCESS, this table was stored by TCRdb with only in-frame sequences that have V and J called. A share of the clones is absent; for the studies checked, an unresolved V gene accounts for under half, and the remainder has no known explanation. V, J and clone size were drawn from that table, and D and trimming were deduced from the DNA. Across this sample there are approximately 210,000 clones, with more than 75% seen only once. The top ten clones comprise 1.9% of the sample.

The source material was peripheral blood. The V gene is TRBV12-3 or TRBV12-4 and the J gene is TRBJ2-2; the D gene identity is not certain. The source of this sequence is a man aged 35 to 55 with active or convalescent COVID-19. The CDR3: CASSFNPTGELFF. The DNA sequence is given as TGTGCCAGCAGTTTCAATCCCACCGGGGAGCTGTTTTTT.